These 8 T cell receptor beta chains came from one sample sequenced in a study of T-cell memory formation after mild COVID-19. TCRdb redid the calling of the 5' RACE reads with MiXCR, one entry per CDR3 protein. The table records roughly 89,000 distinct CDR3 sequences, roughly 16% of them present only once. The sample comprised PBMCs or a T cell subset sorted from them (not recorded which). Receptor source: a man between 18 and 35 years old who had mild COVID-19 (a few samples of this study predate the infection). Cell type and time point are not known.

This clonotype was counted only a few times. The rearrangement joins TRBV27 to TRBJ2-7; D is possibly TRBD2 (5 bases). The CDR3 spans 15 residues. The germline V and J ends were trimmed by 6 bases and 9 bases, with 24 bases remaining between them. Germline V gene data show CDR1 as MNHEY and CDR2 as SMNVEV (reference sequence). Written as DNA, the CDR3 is TGTGCCAGCAGCCATTTGGTCGGCCTACATGGAGGGCAGTACTTC. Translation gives CASSHLVGLHGGQYF.

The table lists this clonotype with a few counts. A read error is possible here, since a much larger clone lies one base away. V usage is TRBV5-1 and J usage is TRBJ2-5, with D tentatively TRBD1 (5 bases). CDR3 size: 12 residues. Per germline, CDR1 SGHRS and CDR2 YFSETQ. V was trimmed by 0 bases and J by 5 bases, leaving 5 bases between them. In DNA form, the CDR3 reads TGCGCCAGCAGCTTGGACAGGGAGACCCAGTACTTC. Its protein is CASSLDRETQYF.

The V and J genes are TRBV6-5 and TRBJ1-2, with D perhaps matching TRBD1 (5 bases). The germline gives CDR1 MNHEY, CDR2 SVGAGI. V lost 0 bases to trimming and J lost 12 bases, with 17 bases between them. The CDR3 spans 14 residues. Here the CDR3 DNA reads TGTGCCAGCAGTTACTCTTCGGGGGGAGGAGAAGACACCTTC. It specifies CASSYSSGGGEDTF.

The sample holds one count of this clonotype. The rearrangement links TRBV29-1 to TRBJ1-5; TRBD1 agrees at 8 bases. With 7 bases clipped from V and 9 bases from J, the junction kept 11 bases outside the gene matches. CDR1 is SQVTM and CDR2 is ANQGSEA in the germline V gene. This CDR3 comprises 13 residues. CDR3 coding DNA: TGCAGCGCTACGACAGGGGTTAGTTTGCCCCAGCATTTT. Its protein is CSATTGVSLPQHF.

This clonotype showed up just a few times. The CDR3 reads CASSRTATSEKETQYF. The CDR3 region has the DNA TGTGCCAGCAGTAGAACAGCGACCTCGGAGAAAGAGACCCAGTACTTC. The genes are TRBV27 and TRBJ2-5; D gene ambiguous. The CDR3 loop spans 16 amino acids. Trimming stripped 5 bases from V and 3 bases from J, with 19 bases between. Looked up from germline, CDR1 is MNHEY and CDR2 is SMNVEV (reference sequence).

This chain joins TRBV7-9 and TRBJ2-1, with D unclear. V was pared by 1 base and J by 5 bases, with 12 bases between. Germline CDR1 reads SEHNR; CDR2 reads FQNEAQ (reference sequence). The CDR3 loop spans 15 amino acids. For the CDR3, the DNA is TGTGCCAGCAGCTTAGGTGACGGGCCTAACAATGAGCAGTTCTTC. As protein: CASSLGDGPNNEQFF. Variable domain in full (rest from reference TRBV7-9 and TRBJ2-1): DTGVSQNPRHKITKRGQNVTFRCDPISEHNRLYWYRQTLGQGPEFLTYFQNEAQLEKSRLLSDRFSAERPKGSFSTLEIQRTEQGDSAMYLCASSLGDGPNNEQFFGPGTRLTVL.

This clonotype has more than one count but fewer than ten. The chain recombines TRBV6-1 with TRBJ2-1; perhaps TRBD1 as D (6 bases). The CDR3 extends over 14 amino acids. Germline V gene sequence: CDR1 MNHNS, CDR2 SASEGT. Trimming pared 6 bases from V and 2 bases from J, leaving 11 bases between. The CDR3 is CASRNRVPYNEQFF. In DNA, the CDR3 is TGTGCCAGCAGGAACAGGGTCCCCTACAATGAGCAGTTCTTC.

CDR3 sequence: CASSITGYNEQFF. The CDR3 DNA reads as TGTGCCAGTAGTATAACTGGCTACAATGAGCAGTTCTTC. This sequence joins TRBV19 and TRBJ2-1; no firm D call. This CDR3 has 13 residues. V gave up 2 bases and J gave up 3 bases, with 5 bases separating them. CDR1 is LNHDA, CDR2 SQIVND, per germline (reference sequence).